This T cell receptor beta chain was observed in a study of patients and donors after allogeneic stem cell transplantation (dated by TCRdb to the early 2020s). Library method: RT-PCR. The listed sequencing device is NextSeq 550. Clones were called with MiXCR by TCRdb after fastp trimmed the public reads at Q25, and only in-frame beta chains were retained. Entries are consolidated by CDR3 protein sequence, retaining the most common genes and DNA. For this sample the table gives around 9,000 distinct CDR3 sequences, of which around 4.1% were detected only once. In total, the top ten clones hold just under 20% of the sample. Ten or more counts support this clonotype. Its binding antigen is unknown. No qualities accompany the bases; no much larger clone lies one base away. The germline V gene (reference sequence) sets CDR1 to SEHNR and CDR2 to FQNEAQ. From the cysteine up to the phenylalanine, the CDR3 has a length of 14 residues. Kept here is only the CDR3 DNA, which spans 42 bases and is read in frame from base 1. Cut back by 1 base and 5 bases, the V and J ends lie 11 bases apart.

Sequencing was performed on blood, either unsorted or a sorted T cell fraction (not recorded which). The chain couples TRBV7-9 to TRBJ2-5; a weak D assignment points to TRBD1 (6 bases agree). This receptor was obtained from a human donor who was either an allogeneic HSCT recipient or a stem cell or donor lymphocyte infusion donor (not recorded which). It is not recorded whose cells these are; they may come from a transplant donor. The CDR3 here reads CASSLGQGMETQYF. The nucleotide sequence is TGTGCCAGCAGCTTAGGGCAGGGGATGGAGACCCAGTACTTC.